These T cell receptor beta chains were read from a single sample in a study of blood T cell repertoires in COVID-19. Assay: immunoSEQ multiplex PCR; the TCRdb copy retains only in-frame clones and omits some. Counted here are under 100,000 clones, about 90% occurring once; the ten biggest clones make up approximately 4.5%. Sequencing was performed on peripheral blood. Source of these receptors: a man aged 45-60 years with active COVID-19. Each CDR3 is given with its conserved first and last residue. Fields, in order: V gene, clone size, CDR3 length, CDR3 protein. The listing skips clone size in some rows; elsewhere it reads once, few, many or a size class.

TRBV28 . 15 CASSGGRGNTGELFF
TRBV2 . 16 CASSRGTRAVSGELFF
TRBV12-5 . 15 CASATSAGWAETQYF
TRBV7-8 . 14 CASSTRGGTFEAFF
TRBV7-9 few 12 CASARQTYEQYF
TRBV19 . 16 CASNLGDRIHNSPLHF
TRBV27 . 17 CASKPWLDRVEGNEQFF
TRBV3-1/TRBV3-2 . 14 CASSQQVSNQPQHF
TRBV29-1 . 13 CSVAATGSSEEYF
TRBV10-1 . 12 CAHTRTGDEQYF
TRBV11-3 few 14 CASSLDRGSYGYTF
TRBV10-3 . 14 CAINLAGLTDTQYF
TRBV3-1/TRBV3-2 . 15 CASSQQGRSQETQYF
TRBV6-5 . 13 CAARGPKQETQYF
TRBV9 . 17 CASSVATRGGRSDTQYF
TRBV29-1 . 14 CSVFGTAVNYGYTF
TRBV2 . 13 CARMTTQNTEAFF